This is a list of T cell receptor beta chains from one sample in a study of cytomegalovirus exposure and HLA in healthy donors. The assay was immunoSEQ multiplex PCR, and TCRdb's table has in-frame clones only and misses some. The repertoire consists of around 130,000 clones, with 85% occurring once and the leading ten covering 2% to 2.5%. What was sequenced was PBMCs. The receptors were gathered from a young woman in good health and CMV-seronegative. Both conserved end residues are part of each CDR3. Each record gives: V gene, D gene, clone size, J gene, CDR3 DNA, CDR3 protein. A D gene is named only where the DNA matches it firmly. Only some rows state a clone size, as once, few, many or a class for expanded clones.

>TRBV7-9|NA|NA|TRBJ1-1
TGTGCCAGCAGCTTAGTGGTTGGCGGTGCTGAAGCTTTCTTT
CASSLVVGGAEAFF
>TRBV5-4|TRBD1|medium-sized|TRBJ1-2
TGTGCCAGCAGCCCGCTTGACAGGGGTAGGGGCTACACCTTC
CASSPLDRGRGYTF
>TRBV21-1|NA|NA|TRBJ1-5
TGTGCCAGCAGCACGGGAGAAAGTCAGCCCCAGCATTTT
CASSTGESQPQHF
>TRBV5-1|NA|once|TRBJ2-2
TGCGCCAGCAGCTTGGCCCTGGGAGGGAACACCGGGGAGCTGTTTTTT
CASSLALGGNTGELFF
>TRBV5-4|NA|NA|TRBJ1-3
TGTGCCAGCAGCTTCCAAAAGAGCTCTGGAAACACCATATATTTT
CASSFQKSSGNTIYF
>TRBV6-1|NA|few|TRBJ1-1
TGTGCCAGCAGTGAAGCGCTTGGCAATCCCACCACTGAAGCTTTCTTT
CASSEALGNPTTEAFF
>TRBV5-6|NA|NA|TRBJ2-2
TGTGCCAGCAACCCTGGGGGACACGGGGAGCTGTTTTTT
CASNPGGHGELFF
>TRBV6-5|NA|few|TRBJ2-7
TGTGCCAGCAGTCCGGAGGGATTTTACGAGCAGTACTTC
CASSPEGFYEQYF
>TRBV19|NA|NA|TRBJ1-2
TGTGCCAGTAGGTCTCTAAAGAATGGCTACACCTTC
CASRSLKNGYTF
>TRBV18|TRBD1|few|TRBJ1-5
TGTGCCAGCTCGACCTCCAGGGGGGACCAGCCCCAGCATTTT
CASSTSRGDQPQHF
>TRBV18|NA|NA|TRBJ2-5
TGTGCCAGCTCCCAGGGGAGCACGCAAGAGACCCAGTACTTC
CASSQGSTQETQYF
>TRBV7-9|TRBD2|NA|TRBJ2-1
TGTGCCAGCAGCTTGTCTAGCGGGGGGCCTTTCAATGAGCAGTTCTTC
CASSLSSGGPFNEQFF
>TRBV6-1|TRBD1|NA|TRBJ1-1
TGTGCCAGCAGGCGACAGGGCAGCACTGAAGCTTTCTTT
CASRRQGSTEAFF
>TRBV29-1|TRBD2|once|TRBJ2-1
TGCAGCGCCGAGGGGTTAGCGGGGAGTTACAATGAGCAGTTCTTC
CSAEGLAGSYNEQFF
>TRBV11-2|TRBD1|NA|TRBJ1-6
TGTGCCAGCAGCCTCGAGACAGGGTTTTCCTATAATTCACCCCTCCACTTT
CASSLETGFSYNSPLHF
>TRBV30|NA|NA|TRBJ1-1
TGTGCCTGGAGTGGGCAGATGAACACTGAAGCTTTCTTT
CAWSGQMNTEAFF
>TRBV15|TRBD1|NA|TRBJ1-2
TGTGCCACCAGCAGACGACAGGGGGCTCAAGGAGGCTATGGCTACACCTTC
CATSRRQGAQGGYGYTF
>TRBV2|TRBD1|once|TRBJ2-7
TGTGCCAGCAGACAGGCTGGACAGGGTTTTGGCGAGCAGTACTTC
CASRQAGQGFGEQYF
>TRBV5-4|TRBD1|NA|TRBJ1-4
TGTGCCAGCAGCTTGATGGGACAGGGGACTGAAAAACTGTTTTTT
CASSLMGQGTEKLFF
>TRBV7-9|TRBD2|NA|TRBJ2-1
TGTGCCAGCAGCTTGACTAGCGGGGGGGCCTACAATGAGCAGTTCTTC
CASSLTSGGAYNEQFF
>TRBV15|NA|NA|TRBJ2-4
TGTGCCACCAGCAGAGGGGGGCAGGCCAAAAACATTCAGTACTTC
CATSRGGQAKNIQYF
>TRBV6-1|NA|NA|TRBJ2-4
TGTGCCAGCAGTACGGAGGGCAACATTCAGTACTTC
CASSTEGNIQYF
>TRBV5-1|NA|few|TRBJ2-7
TGCGCCAGCAGCTTCACGGCGGGGGAGCAGTACTTC
CASSFTAGEQYF
>TRBV5-5|NA|NA|TRBJ1-2
TGTGCCAGCAGCCGTACAGGCGGGGGTGGCTACACCTTC
CASSRTGGGGYTF
>TRBV5-1|TRBD1|NA|TRBJ2-7
TGCGCCAGCAGCTTGGTTCAGGGGGCCTACGAGCAGTACTTC
CASSLVQGAYEQYF
>TRBV7-3|NA|once|TRBJ1-1
TGTGCCAGCAGGAAAAACAGGAACACTGAAGCTTTCTTT
CASRKNRNTEAFF
>TRBV18|NA|few|TRBJ1-5
TGTGCCAGCTCACCAAGGGCAGGGGGCAATCAGCCCCAGCATTTT
CASSPRAGGNQPQHF
>TRBV5-1|TRBD2|NA|TRBJ2-1
TGCGCCAGCAGCTTGGTGGAGAGAGCGGGGGGGCGGGAGCAGTTCTTC
CASSLVERAGGREQFF
>TRBV5-6|NA|NA|TRBJ2-1
TGTGCCAGCAGCCGAGCGACCTCTTACAATGAGCAGTTCTTC
CASSRATSYNEQFF
>TRBV29-1|TRBD1|few|TRBJ1-6
TGCAGCGTCCGGACAGGAAATTATTCACCCCTCCACTTT
CSVRTGNYSPLHF
>TRBV29-1|TRBD1|NA|TRBJ1-2
TGCAGCTTCCTCGGGACAGGGGGGAACTATGGCTACACCTTC
CSFLGTGGNYGYTF
>TRBV5-4|TRBD1|NA|TRBJ2-7
TGTGCCAGCAGCTTTCGACAGGGGGCGTCCTACGAGCAGTACTTC
CASSFRQGASYEQYF
>TRBV4-3|TRBD1|NA|TRBJ1-5
TGCGCCAGCAGCCACGACAGGGCTAGCAATCAGCCCCAGCATTTT
CASSHDRASNQPQHF
>TRBV15|NA|NA|TRBJ2-2
TGTGCCACCAGCCGAGGCGGATCGAACACCGGGGAGCTGTTTTTT
CATSRGGSNTGELFF
>TRBV19|TRBD1|NA|TRBJ1-2
TGTGCCAGACAGAAGACAGGGGAACGTAGGACTAACTATGGCTACACCTTC
CARQKTGERRTNYGYTF
>TRBV10-2|TRBD1|once|TRBJ1-2
TGCGCCAGCAGAGAGGGACAGGGGAATGGCTACACCTTC
CASREGQGNGYTF
>TRBV30|TRBD1|NA|TRBJ2-7
TGTGCCTGGAGGACAGGGCACTCCTACGAGCAGTACTTC
CAWRTGHSYEQYF
>TRBV9|NA|once|TRBJ2-1
TGTGCCAGCAGCGTAGAAGGGGTACCCGGGCAGTTCTTC
CASSVEGVPGQFF
>TRBV7-3|NA|NA|TRBJ2-1
TGTGCCAGCAGCTTACTGGGCGATGAGCAGTTCTTC
CASSLLGDEQFF
>TRBV6-5|TRBD2|NA|TRBJ2-1
TGTGCCAGCAGCCCCGGGACTAGGAACTACAATGAGCAGTTCTTC
CASSPGTRNYNEQFF
>TRBV27|TRBD2|NA|TRBJ2-3
TGTGCCAGCAGTTTAACGGCTCCCTCCGGGGGGACGCAGTATTTT
CASSLTAPSGGTQYF
>TRBV5-8|TRBD2|NA|TRBJ2-5
TGTGCCAGCAGCTCCATAGCGGGGTACCAAGAGACCCAGTACTTC
CASSSIAGYQETQYF
>TRBV5-1|NA|NA|TRBJ2-6
TGCGCCAGCAGCTTGGTGGCGGGTTCTGGGGCCAACGTCCTGACTTTC
CASSLVAGSGANVLTF
>TRBV19|NA|NA|TRBJ1-5
TGTGCCAGTCCATCCCAAAGGGGGACGGGGGGACAGCCCCAGCATTTT
CASPSQRGTGGQPQHF
>TRBV4-1|NA|NA|TRBJ2-7
TGCGCCAGCAGCCAAGCCGTTACCTACGAGCAGTACTTC
CASSQAVTYEQYF
>TRBV5-8|NA|once|TRBJ1-5
TGTGCCAGCCGCACCGATGCGGGCAATCAGCCCCAGCATTTT
CASRTDAGNQPQHF
>TRBV7-9|NA|NA|TRBJ1-5
TGTGCCAGCGCCAAATCTAAAGGGGGTTATAGCAATCAGCCCCAGCATTTT
CASAKSKGGYSNQPQHF
>TRBV28|TRBD1|NA|TRBJ1-5
TGTGCCAGCAGTTTAAGGGGGGACAGGGGCATCTATCAGCCCCAGCATTTT
CASSLRGDRGIYQPQHF
>TRBV5-1|NA|NA|TRBJ1-1
TGCGCCAGCAGCTTAACGGGGGATCCGAACACTGAAGCTTTCTTT
CASSLTGDPNTEAFF
>TRBV7-2|NA|NA|TRBJ1-1
TGTGCCAGCAGCTTAGCGGGCAGTGAAGCTTTCTTT
CASSLAGSEAFF
>TRBV2|NA|NA|TRBJ2-7
TGTGCCAGCAGTGAGGGGAGGGGGAGCTACGAGCAGTACTTC
CASSEGRGSYEQYF
>TRBV6-5|NA|NA|TRBJ1-2
TGTGCCAGCACCCCCGCGCGGCTCTCTAACTATGGCTACACCTTC
CASTPARLSNYGYTF
>TRBV5-4|NA|few|TRBJ1-2
TGTGCCAGCAGCTTGGGGGCAGCCGCAAACTATGGCTACACCTTC
CASSLGAAANYGYTF